This T cell receptor (beta chain) originates from a study of blood T cell repertoires in COVID-19. Patients in Seattle were enrolled during active infection, then followed longitudinally. As originally analysed: For nucleated cells, counts were estimated from reference gene primer amplification. Method: immunoSEQ multiplex PCR; TCRdb's copy keeps in-frame clones and lacks some. Clone size and the V and J calls come from that table; the DNA yielded D and trimming. The sample holds around 76,000 clones, 83% seen once. The sequence was obtained from a man aged 25-45 years with COVID-19, enrolled during active disease. Sequencing used peripheral blood.

The CDR3 sequence is CASDPGTSSYNEQFF. The CDR3 DNA reads TGTGCCAGCGATCCCGGGACTAGCTCCTACAATGAGCAGTTCTTC. The chain joins TRBV19 to TRBJ2-1; 8 bases are a match to TRBD2. With V trimmed by 9 bases and J by 0 bases, 7 bases remained unmatched. The CDR3 runs 15 residues. Germline V gene lookup returns CDR1 LNHDA and CDR2 SQIVND (reference sequence).